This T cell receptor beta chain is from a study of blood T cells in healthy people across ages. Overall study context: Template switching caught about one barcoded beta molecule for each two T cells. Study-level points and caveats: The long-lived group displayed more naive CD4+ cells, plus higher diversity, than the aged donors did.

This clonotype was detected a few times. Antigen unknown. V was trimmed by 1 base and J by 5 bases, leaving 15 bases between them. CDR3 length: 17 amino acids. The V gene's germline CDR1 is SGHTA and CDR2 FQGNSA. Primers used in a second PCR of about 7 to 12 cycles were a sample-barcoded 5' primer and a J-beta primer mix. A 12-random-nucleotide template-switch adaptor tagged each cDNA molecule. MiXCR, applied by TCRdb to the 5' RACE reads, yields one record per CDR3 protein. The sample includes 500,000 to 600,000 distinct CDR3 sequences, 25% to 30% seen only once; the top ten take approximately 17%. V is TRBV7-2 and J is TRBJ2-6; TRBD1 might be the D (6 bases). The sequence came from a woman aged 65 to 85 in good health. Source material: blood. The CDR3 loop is CASSLGGTLRRANVLTF. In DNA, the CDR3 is TGTGCCAGCAGCTTAGGTGGGACACTTCGGCGGGCCAACGTCCTGACTTTC.